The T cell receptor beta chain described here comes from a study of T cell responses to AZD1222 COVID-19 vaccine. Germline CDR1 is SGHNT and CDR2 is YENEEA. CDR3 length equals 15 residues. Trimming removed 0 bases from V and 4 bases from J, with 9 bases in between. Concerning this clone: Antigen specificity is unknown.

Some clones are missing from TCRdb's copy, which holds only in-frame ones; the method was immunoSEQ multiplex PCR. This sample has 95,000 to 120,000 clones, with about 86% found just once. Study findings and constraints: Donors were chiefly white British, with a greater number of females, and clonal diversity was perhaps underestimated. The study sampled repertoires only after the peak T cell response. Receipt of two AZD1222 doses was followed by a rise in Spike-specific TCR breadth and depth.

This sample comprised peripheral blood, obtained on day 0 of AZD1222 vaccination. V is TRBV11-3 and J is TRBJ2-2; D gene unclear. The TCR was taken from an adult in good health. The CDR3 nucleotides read TGTGCCAGCAGCTTAGATGGAAGGTCCACCGGGGAGCTGTTTTTT. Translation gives CASSLDGRSTGELFF. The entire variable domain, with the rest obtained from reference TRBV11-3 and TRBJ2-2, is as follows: EAGVVQSPRYKIIEKKQPVAFWCNPISGHNTLYWYLQNLGQGPELLIRYENEEAVDDSQLPKDRFSAERLKGVDSTLKIQPAELGDSAVYLCASSLDGRSTGELFFGEGSRLTVL.